This TCR beta chain was recorded in a study of OX40 agonist ivuxolimab in advanced cancers. From germline, CDR1 is MNHEY and CDR2 SVGAGI. The CDR3 extends over 14 amino acids. V trimming: 6 bases; J trimming: 4 bases; junction bases outside the gene matches: 3. Assay used: immunoSEQ multiplex PCR; TCRdb lists only in-frame clones, some missing. The data show more than 75,000 clones, with approximately 90% seen just once and less than 0.75% held by the top ten. J is TRBJ1-2 and V is TRBV6-5; 12 bases align to TRBD1. This TCR derives from an adult with an advanced solid tumor such as melanoma, head and neck, liver or kidney cancer. Source: CD4+ or CD8+ T cells sorted from blood, taken in a trial of the OX40 agonist ivuxolimab. CDR3 in amino acids: CASRSGQGAYGYTF. For the CDR3, the DNA is TGTGCCAGCAGATCGGGACAGGGGGCCTATGGCTACACCTTC.